This T cell receptor (beta chain) stems from a study of CD4 T cells in relation to SARS-CoV-2 and coronaviruses. General observations from the study: The cross-reactivity analysis covered only spike protein, not other viral proteins.

The unexposed donors gave CD4+ T cells in about 2010-2018, prior to COVID-19. On this clone: What it recognizes is unknown.

Trimming took 1 base from V and 4 from J, leaving 10 bases between them. CDR1 SGHRS and CDR2 YFSETQ come from the germline V gene. This CDR3 has 14 residues. The assay was immunoSEQ multiplex PCR, and TCRdb's table has in-frame clones only and misses some. Found here are under 90,000 clones, 85% to 95% of them singletons; the top ten hold 0.23%. This sequence joins TRBV5-1 and TRBJ2-3; no firm D call. The sequence was obtained from a human donor in good health. Sample: naive CD4+ T cells from PBMCs. Subset meaning: naive CD4+ T cells isolated by negative enrichment. As DNA, the CDR3 is TGCGCCAGCAGCTTGAGGCAAACCGCAGATACGCAGTATTTT. This encodes CASSLRQTADTQYF.